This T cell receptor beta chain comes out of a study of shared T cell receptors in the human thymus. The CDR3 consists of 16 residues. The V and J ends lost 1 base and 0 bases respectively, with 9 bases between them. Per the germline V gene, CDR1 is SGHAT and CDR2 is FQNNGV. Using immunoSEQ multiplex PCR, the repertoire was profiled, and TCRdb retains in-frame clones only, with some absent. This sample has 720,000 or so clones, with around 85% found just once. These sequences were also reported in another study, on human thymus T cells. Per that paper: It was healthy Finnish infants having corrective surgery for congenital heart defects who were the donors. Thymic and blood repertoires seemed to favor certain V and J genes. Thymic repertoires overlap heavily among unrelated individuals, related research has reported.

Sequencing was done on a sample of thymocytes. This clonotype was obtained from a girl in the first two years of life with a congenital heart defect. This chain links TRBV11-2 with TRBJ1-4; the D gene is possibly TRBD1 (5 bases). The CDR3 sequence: CASSLGGGTTNEKLFF. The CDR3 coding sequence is TGTGCCAGCAGCTTAGGGGGGGGAACAACTAATGAAAAACTGTTTTTT.